These 20 T cell receptor beta chains originate from one sample sequenced in a study of cytomegalovirus exposure and HLA in healthy donors. Researchers ran the PCR with 60 Vbeta and 13 Jbeta primers. Clones were read by immunoSEQ multiplex PCR, and TCRdb kept only the in-frame ones, dropping some. The data hold 150,000 to 200,000 clones, with 84% observed a single time. Sequencing was performed on PBMCs. These receptors all come from a boy aged 5-17 years in good health and CMV-seronegative.

This clone occurred a few times. V is TRBV29-1 and J is TRBJ1-1; TRBD1 agrees at 7 bases. After removal of 6 bases from V and 3 bases from J, the junction contained 7 bases not matched to a gene. From germline, CDR1 is SQVTM and CDR2 ANQGSEA. The CDR3 consists of 13 residues. The CDR3 protein is CSVDRVGDTEAFF. CDR3 DNA sequence: TGCAGCGTCGACAGGGTAGGGGACACTGAAGCTTTCTTT.

The genes are TRBV30 and TRBJ1-5, with a tentative D call TRBD1 (6 bases). V lost 8 bases and J lost 4, with 21 bases in between. There are 15 residues in the CDR3. Germline assignment: CDR1 GTSNPN and CDR2 SVGIG (reference sequence). CDR3 region: CAVRGGGLGNQPQHF. For the CDR3, the DNA is TGTGCCGTCAGAGGGGGAGGGTTGGGGAATCAGCCCCAGCATTTT.

The V gene is TRBV27, the J gene TRBJ2-7; 8 nucleotides align to TRBD2. Trimming took 3 bases from V and 2 from J; bases not matched to a gene: 6. Looked up from germline, CDR1 is MNHEY and CDR2 is SMNVEV (reference sequence). The length of the CDR3 is 15 residues. This CDR3 is CASSLGSGTPYEQYF. CDR3 coding DNA: TGTGCCAGCAGTTTGGGTAGCGGGACGCCCTACGAGCAGTACTTC.

The J gene is TRBJ1-3, the V gene TRBV4-1; no reliable D call. CDR1 is MGHRA, CDR2 YSYEKL, per germline. V was pared by 8 bases and J by 0 bases, with 14 bases between. This CDR3 comprises 15 residues. For the CDR3, the DNA is TGCGCCAGCGGGAGGGTTGGGAGCTCTGGAAACACCATATATTTT. It encodes CASGRVGSSGNTIYF.

CDR3 sequence: CASSLALGAANEKLFF. CDR3 bases: TGTGCCAGCAGCTTAGCTTTGGGGGCGGCTAATGAAAAACTGTTTTTT. The rearrangement links TRBV7-9 to TRBJ1-4; a weak D match, TRBD1 (6 bases). The germline gives CDR1 SEHNR, CDR2 FQNEAQ (reference sequence). Trimming left V 0 bases short and J 3 bases short, with 11 bases between. CDR3 length equals 16 residues.

The chain links TRBV30 to TRBJ2-7, with no clear D. The V end was cut by 2 bases, the J end by 0 bases, with 5 bases between. The CDR3 is 12 residues long. Germline CDR1 reads GTSNPN; CDR2 reads SVGIG (reference sequence). The CDR3 coding sequence is TGTGCCTGGAGTCCTCCCTCCTACGAGCAGTACTTC. Protein product: CAWSPPSYEQYF.

The chain links TRBV6-5 to TRBJ2-5, with a weak D call TRBD1 (5 bases). Germline-derived CDR1 and CDR2 are MNHEY and SVGAGI. Trimming shortened V by 2 bases and J by 5 bases, and 18 bases separated the two germline ends. CDR3 size: 16 residues. The CDR3 DNA follows: TGTGCCAGCAGTTACATCTTTCGGCAGGGTGGCGAGACCCAGTACTTC. This sequence encodes CASSYIFRQGGETQYF.

This clone was seen only once. CDR3 in amino acids: CASSVVAGPRREQFF. Here the CDR3 DNA reads TGTGCCAGCAGCGTAGTAGCGGGACCGCGAAGGGAGCAGTTCTTC. The chain has TRBV9 and TRBJ2-1; TRBD2 aligns across 8 bases. The germline V gene encodes CDR1 SGDLS and CDR2 YYNGEE. Trimming removed 0 bases from V and 10 bases from J; junction bases left unmatched: 9. CDR3 length: 15 residues.

V usage is TRBV2 and J usage is TRBJ1-2; 9 bases line up with TRBD1. Losses at the gene ends were 6 bases for V and 8 bases for J; bases not matched to a gene: 10. Germline CDR1 is SNHLY and CDR2 is FYNNEI. The CDR3 spans 14 residues. The CDR3 region is CASRQTGGRSGYTF. CDR3 sequence (DNA): TGTGCCAGCAGGCAGACAGGGGGACGGAGCGGCTACACCTTC.

This clone was seen more than once but under ten times. V and J are TRBV29-1 and TRBJ2-4; 9 bases are a match to TRBD1. Germline V gene sequence: CDR1 SQVTM, CDR2 ANQGSEA. The CDR3 has 15 residues. V gave up 1 base and J gave up 4 bases; unmatched junction bases: 5. The CDR3 DNA is TGCAGCGTTGAAGGGGGACAGGGAAGGAAAAACATTCAGTACTTC. Amino acids: CSVEGGQGRKNIQYF.

This clone was observed a handful of times. The V gene is TRBV5-4, the J gene TRBJ2-2, with a tentative D call TRBD1 (6 bases). This CDR3 comprises 14 residues. The V end lost 5 bases, the J end lost 8 bases, and 16 bases lay between the germline ends. Germline V gene lookup returns CDR1 SGHNT and CDR2 YYREEE (reference sequence). The CDR3 loop reads CASRLLVGTGELFF. The CDR3 bases are TGTGCCAGCAGGCTCTTAGTGGGGACAGGGGAGCTGTTTTTT.

V is TRBV9 and J is TRBJ1-2, with D possibly being TRBD1 (5 bases). The CDR3 sequence is 14 residues long. Germline loops: CDR1 SGDLS, CDR2 YYNGEE. Trimming pared 0 bases from V and 7 bases from J, leaving 13 bases between. The CDR3: CASSVATRGGGYTF. The CDR3 DNA follows: TGTGCCAGCAGCGTAGCTACGAGGGGAGGTGGCTACACCTTC.

The chain carries TRBV5-8 and TRBJ2-7, with D perhaps TRBD1 (6 bases). Trimming took 0 bases from V and 4 from J, leaving 20 bases between them. Germline assignment: CDR1 SGHTS and CDR2 YDEGEE. The CDR3 totals 17 residues. The CDR3 loop reads CASSLALLNRALYEQYF. As DNA, the CDR3 is TGTGCCAGCAGCTTGGCCTTATTGAACAGGGCCTTATACGAGCAGTACTTC.

This CDR3 is CAWAQLTDTQYF. The CDR3 DNA sequence: TGTGCCTGGGCACAGCTCACAGATACGCAGTATTTT. This chain links TRBV30 with TRBJ2-3; D unclear. From germline, CDR1 is GTSNPN and CDR2 SVGIG (reference sequence). V shed 5 bases and J shed 2 bases, with 8 bases lying between them. The CDR3 is 12 residues long.

The chain couples TRBV6-5 to TRBJ2-3; maybe TRBD1 (5 bases). CDR3 length: 16 amino acids. CDR1 is MNHEY, CDR2 SVGAGI, per germline. Between the trimmed V and J ends, which lost 0 bases and 3 bases, there was a span of 13 bases. CDR3 nucleotides: TGTGCCAGCAGTTACTCGATTTGGCAGGGTACAGATACGCAGTATTTT. This gives the protein CASSYSIWQGTDTQYF.

The rearrangement links TRBV5-8 to TRBJ2-4; no clear D. The CDR3 loop spans 13 amino acids. Trimming took off 2 bases at V and 0 bases at J, with 3 bases between the two ends. CDR1 is SGHTS and CDR2 is YDEGEE in the germline V gene. The CDR3 DNA is TGTGCCAGCAGCTTTCTAGCCAAAAACATTCAGTACTTC. Translating gives CASSFLAKNIQYF.

This chain joins TRBV4-3 and TRBJ1-4; tentatively, D is TRBD1 (6 bases). The CDR3 is 19 residues long. V lost 3 bases and J 8 bases, leaving 28 bases between the germline ends. Germline V gene lookup returns CDR1 LGHNA and CDR2 YSLEER. CDR3 loop: CASSHSFGTPESREEKLFF. Written as DNA, the CDR3 is TGCGCCAGCAGCCACTCCTTCGGGACACCGGAAAGTCGAGAGGAAAAACTGTTTTTT.

This clone was picked up a small number of times. The chain's CDR3 is CASSQHPTGGTEAFF. The CDR3 nucleotides read TGCGCCAGCAGCCAACACCCTACAGGGGGAACTGAAGCTTTCTTT. The V gene is TRBV4-3, the J gene TRBJ1-1; TRBD1 matches at 8 bases. The V gene end was trimmed by 2 bases and the J gene end by 5 bases; junction bases not matched to a gene: 7. From germline, CDR1 is LGHNA and CDR2 YSLEER. There are 15 residues in the CDR3.

The J gene is TRBJ2-1, the V gene TRBV18; D call uncertain. This CDR3 has 13 residues. Trimming shortened V by 4 bases and J by 6 bases, and 10 bases separated the two germline ends. Germline V gene lookup returns CDR1 KGHSH and CDR2 LQKENI. The CDR3 sequence: CASSRGNGNEQFF. CDR3 in DNA: TGTGCCAGCTCACGAGGCAACGGCAATGAGCAGTTCTTC.

The chain combines TRBV7-6 with TRBJ2-5; the match to TRBD1 covers 7 bases. Per the germline V gene, CDR1 is SGHVS and CDR2 is FNYEAQ. V shed 5 bases, J shed 1 base, and the junction held 7 bases outside the gene matches. CDR3 size: 15 residues. CDR3: CASSLGTAGQETQYF. CDR3 nucleotide sequence: TGTGCCAGCAGCCTAGGGACAGCCGGCCAAGAGACCCAGTACTTC.